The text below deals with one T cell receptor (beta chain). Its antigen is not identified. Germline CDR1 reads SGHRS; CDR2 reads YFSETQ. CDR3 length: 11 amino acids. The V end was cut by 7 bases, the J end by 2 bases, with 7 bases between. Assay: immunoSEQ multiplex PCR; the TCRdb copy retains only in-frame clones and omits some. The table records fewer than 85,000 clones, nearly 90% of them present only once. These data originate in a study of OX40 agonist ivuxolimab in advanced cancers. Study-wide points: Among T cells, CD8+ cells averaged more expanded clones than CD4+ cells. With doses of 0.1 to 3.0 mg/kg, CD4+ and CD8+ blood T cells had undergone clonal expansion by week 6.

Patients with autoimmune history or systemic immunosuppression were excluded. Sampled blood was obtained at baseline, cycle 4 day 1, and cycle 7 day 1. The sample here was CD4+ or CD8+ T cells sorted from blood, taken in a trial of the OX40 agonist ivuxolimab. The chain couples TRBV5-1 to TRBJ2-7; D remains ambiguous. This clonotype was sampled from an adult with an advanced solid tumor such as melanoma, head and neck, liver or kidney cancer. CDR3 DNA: TGCGCCAGCGGAAATACCTACGAGCAGTACTTC. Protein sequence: CASGNTYEQYF.